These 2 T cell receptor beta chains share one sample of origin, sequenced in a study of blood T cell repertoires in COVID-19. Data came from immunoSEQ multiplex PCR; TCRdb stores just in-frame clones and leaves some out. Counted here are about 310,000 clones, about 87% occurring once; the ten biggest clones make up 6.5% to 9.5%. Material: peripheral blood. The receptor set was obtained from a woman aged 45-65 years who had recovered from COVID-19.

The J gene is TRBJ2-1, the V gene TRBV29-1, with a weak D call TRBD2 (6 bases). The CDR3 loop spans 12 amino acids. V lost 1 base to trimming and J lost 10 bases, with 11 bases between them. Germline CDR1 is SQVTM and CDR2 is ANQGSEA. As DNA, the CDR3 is TGCAGCGTTGAAGTCCCGGGGGACGAGCAGTTCTTC. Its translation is CSVEVPGDEQFF.

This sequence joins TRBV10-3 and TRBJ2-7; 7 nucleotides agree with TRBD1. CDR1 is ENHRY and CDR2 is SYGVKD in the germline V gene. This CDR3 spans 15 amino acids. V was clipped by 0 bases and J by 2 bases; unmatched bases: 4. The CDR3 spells CAISESRGTAYEQYF. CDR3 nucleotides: TGTGCCATCAGTGAGTCGAGGGGGACAGCCTACGAGCAGTACTTC.